This TCR beta chain was sequenced during a study of shared clonotypes between healthy human individuals (dated by TCRdb to 2018 to 2020). As for the study more broadly: The cohort included three men and a couple of women between 18 and 49 years of age. For each donor, three plates each were used for CD4 naive and CD4 memory, two plates were used for CD8 naive, and one plate was used for CD8 memory. To estimate repertoire size and how much clonotypes are shared between individuals, the study performed deep sequencing of blood TCR repertoires from roughly five healthy adults. To increase sequencing depth and limit assay-specific biases, TCR repertoire library preparation and sequencing were carried out by different laboratories using diverse techniques. Each donor's leukapheresis produced roughly between roughly 0.85 and 9.5 billion PBMCs. Here is what the overall study found, with its caveats: Sharing across a few donors was observed for about 5% of naive CD4, about 4% of naive CD8, 2% to 2.5% of memory CD4, and around 0.4% of memory CD8 clonotypes. Based on pairwise subsampling, the degree of clonotype sharing among donors was expected to be affected by sequencing depth. Rarefaction of sorted-subset datasets indicated incomplete sequencing despite the large sequencing depth. Naive subsets generally had larger estimated clonotype richness than memory subsets. The small number of donors limited the genetic and exposure-history diversity represented. Clonotypes shared by all four sorted-subset donors showed higher generation probabilities than non-shared clonotypes. Sampling was limited to blood, and TCR repertoires in tissue likely differ from TCR repertoires in blood.

CD8 naive samples were CD45RO-negative cells positively selected for CCR7, giving a CD45RA+CCR7+ population that excluded TemRA cells. The donors were healthy, HIV-negative adults with no recently reported acute infections or vaccinations. Every donor was a Caucasian adult living in Nashville, Tennessee, USA. Blood was collected by leukapheresis, and PBMCs were isolated by Ficoll-Histopaque density gradient centrifugation and then cryopreserved in liquid nitrogen vapor phase. Purity and quantity of every magnetically sorted T cell population were checked by analytical flow cytometry. Each sorted fraction had its genomic DNA isolated and then quantified by UV absorbance on a Nanodrop 2000c. There are a few counts of this clone. There is no known antigen for this receptor. No quality values exist for individual bases; no much larger clone is one base distant. Other nucleotide sequences in the sample specify the same CDR3.

TCR CDR3 regions were amplified from genomic DNA by multiplex PCR using the deep immunoSEQ assay. For each cell subset, the extracted genomic DNA was distributed evenly across all wells of several immunoSEQ 96-well plates, and each plate served as one replicate. For sorted subsets, around 0.2 ug of genomic DNA, equivalent to 25,000 to 35,000 T cell genomes, went into each replicate PCR. Purified libraries were measured with a Qubit 3.0 fluorometer, size-checked on a Bioanalyzer 2100, and measured again with the KAPA Library Quantification kit. Each immunoSEQ 96-well plate was sequenced on its own single-read 150-cycle Illumina NextSeq 550 flow cell. Regarding the original processing steps: The immunoSEQ output contained only junctional sequences without quality scores, so filtering could not match that applied to full-length reads. To assign V/J genes and CDR3, sequences were annotated using PyIR, a Python wrapper for IgBLAST v1.9, with IMGT germline references. Any read was removed if the V/J assignment was weak (E-value above 1e-6), the CDR3 was missing, or the read contained stop codons, out-of-frame junctions, or ambiguous translated residues. V3J clonotypes were defined as sequences sharing the same inferred V gene, J gene, and CDR3 amino acid sequence. To compute the percentage overlap between repertoires, the number of shared unique clonotypes was divided by the size of the smaller repertoire. RTK rarefaction, the Chao1 estimator, and Recon v2.1 estimates of unobserved clonotypes were used to assess repertoire richness. Generation probabilities for all TCRbeta clonotypes obtained by the gDNA method from a few donors were computed using OLGA. In TCRdb, the immuneACCESS table is reduced to in-frame sequences with V and J assigned. These tables do not hold every clone; where another copy was compared, an unresolved V gene accounts for under half, and the others remain unexplained. That table gives V, J and clone size, and the DNA gave D and trimming. The sample includes approximately 1.9 million clones, with around 93% observed a single time. Around 1.7% of the sample is taken by the ten largest.

The sequenced sample was naive CD8+ T cells from PBMCs. Interpreted using the paper, the cell subset or site label stands for: CD45RA+CCR7+. This TCR was sampled from a man aged 18 to 29 in good health. Some clones in this sample may be carry-over from other donors' samples.

The CDR3: CASSPRDRAYEQYF. The DNA sequence follows: TGTGCCAGCAGCCCCCGGGACAGAGCCTACGAGCAGTACTTC. The sequence is built from TRBV9 and TRBJ2-7, and 7 junctional nucleotides match TRBD1. CDR3 length: 14 amino acids, cysteine to phenylalanine. Only the CDR3 region is kept as DNA, spanning 42 bases read in frame from base 1. The CDR1 and CDR2 encoded by the germline V gene are SGDLS and YYNGEE. Trimming leaves V shorter by 4 bases and J shorter by 2 bases, with the junction holding 6 bases beyond the gene matches.